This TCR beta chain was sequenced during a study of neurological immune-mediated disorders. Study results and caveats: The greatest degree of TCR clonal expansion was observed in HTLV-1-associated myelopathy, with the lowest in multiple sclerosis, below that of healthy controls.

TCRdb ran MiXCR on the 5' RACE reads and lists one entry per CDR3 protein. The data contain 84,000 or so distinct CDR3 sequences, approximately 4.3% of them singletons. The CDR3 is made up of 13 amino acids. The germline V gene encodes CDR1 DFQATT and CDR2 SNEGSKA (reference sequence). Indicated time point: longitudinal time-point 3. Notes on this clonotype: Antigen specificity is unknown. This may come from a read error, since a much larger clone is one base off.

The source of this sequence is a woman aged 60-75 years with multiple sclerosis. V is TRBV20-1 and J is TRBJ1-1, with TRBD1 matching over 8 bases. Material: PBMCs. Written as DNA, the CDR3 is TGCAGTGCTAAGACAGGGGAAGACACTGTAGCTTTCTTT. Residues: CSAKTGEDTVAFF.